The 3 T cell receptor beta chains presented below share a single source sample, sequenced in a study of OX40 agonist ivuxolimab in advanced cancers. The data were produced by immunoSEQ multiplex PCR, yet TCRdb's version contains in-frame clones alone and is incomplete. Counted here are 50,000 to 65,000 clones, under 95% occurring once; the ten biggest clones make up 8.7%. Material: CD4+ or CD8+ T cells sorted from blood, obtained in a trial of the OX40 agonist ivuxolimab. The receptors stem from an adult with an advanced solid tumor such as melanoma, head and neck, liver or kidney cancer.

This chain uses TRBV27 with TRBJ2-1, with D hard to call. The CDR3 has 14 residues. V was clipped by 3 bases and J by 4 bases, with 10 bases between them. Germline values: CDR1 MNHEY, CDR2 SMNVEV (reference sequence). As DNA, the CDR3 is TGTGCCAGCAGTTTCCTTCCAGGTTACAATGAGCAGTTCTTC. Protein sequence: CASSFLPGYNEQFF.

The chain joins TRBV7-2 to TRBJ2-1, with 10 bases identical to TRBD2. V dropped 2 bases and J dropped 3; count of bases not matched to a gene: 7. This CDR3 is 17 amino acids long. Looked up from germline, CDR1 is SGHTA and CDR2 is FQGNSA. DNA of the CDR3: TGTGCCAGCAGCTTAACGGCTAGCGGGGGCCTCTACAATGAGCAGTTCTTC. This translates into CASSLTASGGLYNEQFF.

This rearrangement joins TRBV4-2 to TRBJ2-3; D remains ambiguous. Trimming took off 0 bases at V and 1 base at J, with 8 bases between the two ends. Germline V CDR1 and CDR2: LGHNA, YNFKEQ. The CDR3 contains 15 residues. The CDR3 DNA reads as TGTGCCAGCAGCCAAGAACCGGGCCGCACAGATACGCAGTATTTT. Amino acids: CASSQEPGRTDTQYF.